The 26 T cell receptor beta chains below were found in one sample sequenced in a study of blood T cell repertoires in COVID-19. The table came from immunoSEQ multiplex PCR; TCRdb's copy has only in-frame clones and leaves some out. The sample shows around 200,000 clones, over 75% of them seen only once. What was sequenced was peripheral blood. These receptors were taken from a man aged 35 to 55 with active or convalescent COVID-19.

J is TRBJ2-7 and V is TRBV4-1; TRBD2 matches at 12 bases. The CDR3 is made up of 15 amino acids. V shed 7 bases and J 2 bases; nucleotides not matched to a gene: 6. CDR1 is MGHRA, CDR2 YSYEKL, per germline. CDR3 residues: CASTSLAGGPYEQYF. CDR3 nucleotides: TGCGCCAGCACCTCACTAGCGGGGGGCCCCTACGAGCAGTACTTC.

The rearrangement uses TRBV18 and TRBJ1-1; no definite D call. The V end lost 2 bases, the J end lost 3 bases, and 7 bases lay between the germline ends. Germline V gene lookup returns CDR1 KGHSH and CDR2 LQKENI. The CDR3 length is 13 residues. Here the CDR3 DNA reads TGTGCCAGCTCACCAATGAGTGACACTGAAGCTTTCTTT. Its translation: CASSPMSDTEAFF.

V usage is TRBV4-3 and J usage is TRBJ1-4; no definite D call. Germline assignment: CDR1 LGHNA and CDR2 YSLEER. Trimming stripped 0 bases from V and 8 bases from J, with 16 bases between. The CDR3 covers 16 residues. CDR3 in DNA: TGCGCCAGCAGCCAAGATAGGGTCGGAGGTGGCGAAAAACTGTTTTTT. It specifies CASSQDRVGGGEKLFF.

In the case of this clone: The same CDR3 arises from other DNA sequences in this sample as well. The V and J genes are TRBV5-6 and TRBJ1-2; 7 bases line up with TRBD1. Germline V lookup: CDR1 SGHDT, CDR2 YYEEEE. This CDR3 comprises 14 residues. V gave up 2 bases and J gave up 2 bases; unmatched junction bases: 3. The CDR3 loop is CASSFGQENYGYTF. The CDR3 DNA is TGTGCCAGCAGCTTCGGACAGGAGAACTATGGCTACACCTTC.

The V call is TRBV7-2, the J call TRBJ1-2; TRBD1 might be the D (6 bases). Germline CDR1 reads SGHTA; CDR2 reads FQGNSA. This CDR3 contains 13 residues. Trimming shortened V by 5 bases and J by 4 bases, and 11 bases separated the two germline ends. CDR3 DNA: TGTGCCAGCAGCAGGACAGCCTCCTATGGCTACACCTTC. Translation gives CASSRTASYGYTF.

The chain couples TRBV6-5 to TRBJ1-2, with D maybe TRBD1 (5 bases). The CDR3 covers 14 residues. The V gene's germline CDR1 is MNHEY and CDR2 SVGAGI. Trimming removed 5 bases at V and 2 bases at J, with 12 bases between. The CDR3 nucleotides are TGTGCCAGCAGTACAGACGGGGGGAACTATGGCTACACCTTC. Translated: CASSTDGGNYGYTF.

This chain connects TRBV6-5 to TRBJ2-3, with a tentative D call TRBD1 (5 bases). This CDR3 has 14 residues. CDR1 and CDR2 from the germline V gene are MNHEY and SVGAGI. Between the trimmed V and J ends, which lost 7 bases and 5 bases, there was a span of 16 bases. CDR3 sequence: CASMGRAMGDTQYF. In nucleotides, the CDR3 is TGTGCCAGCATGGGCAGGGCTATGGGAGATACGCAGTATTTT.

The rearrangement links TRBV5-4 to TRBJ2-7; a possible D gene is TRBD1 (6 bases). Trimming cost V 4 bases and J 0 bases, with 14 bases left between them. Germline V lookup: CDR1 SGHNT, CDR2 YYREEE (reference sequence). The CDR3 length is 15 residues. As DNA, the CDR3 is TGTGCCAGCAGCCCCGGACAGAGGCCCTCCTACGAGCAGTACTTC. It translates to CASSPGQRPSYEQYF.

The chain carries TRBV9 and TRBJ2-2, with 9 bases matching TRBD2. After removal of 7 bases from V and 3 bases from J, the junction contained 4 bases not matched to a gene. This CDR3 has 14 amino acids. Per the germline V gene, CDR1 is SGDLS and CDR2 is YYNGEE. CDR3: CASRGLADTGELFF. In DNA, the CDR3 is TGTGCCAGCCGGGGACTAGCCGACACCGGGGAGCTGTTTTTT.

The J gene is TRBJ2-3, the V gene TRBV5-5; TRBD1 aligns across 8 bases. The trim removed 1 base at V and 2 bases at J, leaving 3 bases unmatched. CDR1 is SGHKS, CDR2 YYEKEE, per germline (reference sequence). The CDR3 consists of 15 residues. CDR3 loop: CASSLLTGATDTQYF. In DNA form, the CDR3 reads TGTGCCAGCAGCTTGTTGACAGGGGCCACAGATACGCAGTATTTT.

V and J are TRBV5-6 and TRBJ2-2, with a possible D match to TRBD1 (6 bases). V dropped 4 bases and J dropped 3 bases, with 13 bases sitting between them. The CDR3 runs 15 residues. The V gene's germline CDR1 is SGHDT and CDR2 YYEEEE. The DNA of the CDR3 is TGTGCCAGCAGCCCACAGGGTGCAGACACCGGGGAGCTGTTTTTT. Residues: CASSPQGADTGELFF. Supplemented by reference TRBV5-6 and TRBJ2-2, the full variable domain reads DAGVTQSPTHLIKTRGQQVTLRCSPKSGHDTVSWYQQALGQGPQFIFQYYEEEERQRGNFPDRFSGHQFPNYSSELNVNALLLGDSALYLCASSPQGADTGELFFGEGSRLTVL.

The rearrangement uses TRBV11-2 and TRBJ2-3; the match to TRBD2 covers 11 bases. Unmatched junction bases numbered 3, after V lost 1 base and J lost 0 bases. CDR3 length equals 17 residues. Germline loops: CDR1 SGHAT, CDR2 FQNNGV. The CDR3: CASSLALAGVSTDTQYF. The CDR3 coding sequence is TGTGCCAGCAGCTTAGCACTAGCGGGGGTGAGCACAGATACGCAGTATTTT.

Here the CDR3 reads CASSVDGASAGGDTEAFF. CDR3 coding DNA: TGTGCCAGCAGCGTAGACGGGGCCTCAGCTGGGGGGGACACTGAAGCTTTCTTT. J is TRBJ1-1 and V is TRBV9; possible D gene TRBD1, 5 bases. The V gene's germline CDR1 is SGDLS and CDR2 YYNGEE. Trimming cost V 0 bases and J 3 bases, with 21 bases left between them. CDR3 size: 18 residues.

About this clone: The identical CDR3 is also encoded by other nucleotide sequences in the sample. The chain uses TRBV9 and TRBJ1-2; 8 bases are shared with TRBD1. The CDR3 runs 13 residues. The germline V gene encodes CDR1 SGDLS and CDR2 YYNGEE. V lost 2 bases and J lost 3; bases outside the gene matches: 0. This CDR3 reads CASSVTGDYGYTF. The CDR3 DNA reads TGTGCCAGCAGCGTGACAGGGGACTATGGCTACACCTTC.

V and J are TRBV7-9 and TRBJ1-1; D remains unclear. Germline V gene sequence: CDR1 SEHNR, CDR2 FQNEAQ (reference sequence). CDR3 length: 14 amino acids. Trimming pared 1 base from V and 3 bases from J, leaving 9 bases between. In DNA form, the CDR3 reads TGTGCCAGCAGCTTAGGAGGGTTTGACACTGAAGCTTTCTTT. Amino acid sequence: CASSLGGFDTEAFF.

The chain has TRBV19 and TRBJ1-5; D uncertain. Per the germline V gene, CDR1 is LNHDA and CDR2 is SQIVND (reference sequence). The CDR3 is made up of 13 amino acids. Trimming stripped 5 bases from V and 4 bases from J, with 9 bases between. The CDR3 sequence: CASSRTENQPQHF. In DNA, the CDR3 is TGTGCCAGTAGTCGCACAGAGAATCAGCCCCAGCATTTT.

J is TRBJ1-5 and V is TRBV28; TRBD1 agrees at 9 bases. The trim removed 7 bases at V and 7 bases at J, leaving 11 bases unmatched. The V gene's germline CDR1 is MDHEN and CDR2 SYDVKM. This CDR3 region has 15 residues. The CDR3 nucleotides are TGTGCCAGCACCTCGACAGGGGGAATGGTCCAGCCCCAGCATTTT. Translating gives CASTSTGGMVQPQHF.

The chain couples TRBV11-3 to TRBJ2-3; D is ambiguous. The CDR3 contains 15 residues. The ends were cut back, 1 base at V and 3 bases at J, with 11 bases in the middle. Looked up from germline, CDR1 is SGHNT and CDR2 is YENEEA. The CDR3 nucleotides are TGTGCCAGCAGCTTAGTTGGCAGGTCGACAGATACGCAGTATTTT. This sequence encodes CASSLVGRSTDTQYF.

The J gene is TRBJ2-1, the V gene TRBV12-5; possibly TRBD2 for D (6 bases). The germline gives CDR1 LGHNT, CDR2 FRNRAP. The V end was cut by 2 bases, the J end by 1 base, with 9 bases between. The CDR3 is 15 amino acids. In nucleotides, the CDR3 is TGTGCTAGTGGTTTGACAGGAGGGTCCTACAATGAGCAGTTCTTC. Residues: CASGLTGGSYNEQFF.

This clone showed up just once. V gene TRBV5-1 combines with J gene TRBJ2-7, with a tentative D call TRBD1 (5 bases). Germline lookup yields CDR1 SGHRS and CDR2 YFSETQ. CDR3 size: 14 residues. Trimming took 0 bases from V and 0 from J, leaving 7 bases between them. CDR3 loop: CASSLADSSYEQYF. CDR3 coding DNA: TGCGCCAGCAGCTTGGCCGACAGCTCCTACGAGCAGTACTTC. Combining the CDR3 with reference TRBV5-1 and TRBJ2-7 gives the whole variable domain KAGVTQTPRYLIKTRGQQVTLSCSPISGHRSVSWYQQTPGQGLQFLFEYFSETQRNKGNFPGRFSGRQFSNSRSEMNVSTLELGDSALYLCASSLADSSYEQYFGPGTRLTVT.

The V call is TRBV27, the J call TRBJ1-2, with D perhaps matching TRBD1 (5 bases). The V end was cut by 5 bases, the J end by 3 bases, with 16 bases between. Germline assignment: CDR1 MNHEY and CDR2 SMNVEV (reference sequence). This CDR3 spans 15 amino acids. The CDR3 region is CASSPSGTVYYGYTF. The CDR3 DNA is TGTGCCAGCAGTCCCTCCGGGACTGTCTACTATGGCTACACCTTC.

The V gene is TRBV12-2, the J gene TRBJ1-5. TRBV12-2 is a known pseudogene. The CDR3 is 16 amino acids. The CDR3 nucleotides read TGTGCAAGTCGCTCGGGTATCCCGTTTAGCAATCAGCCCCAGCATTTT. Translation gives CASRSGIPFSNQPQHF.

This rearrangement joins TRBV6-2 or TRBV6-3 to TRBJ1-2; 8 bases are a match to TRBD1. The V segment lost 5 bases and the J segment 0 bases; nucleotides outside the gene matches: 5. Germline-derived CDR1 and CDR2 are MNHEY and SVGEGT. The CDR3 spans 15 residues. The CDR3 loop reads CASSLRDRTNYGYTF. The DNA of the CDR3 is TGTGCCAGCAGTCTCCGGGACAGGACTAACTATGGCTACACCTTC.

This chain uses TRBV18 with TRBJ1-1, with a possible D match to TRBD1 (6 bases). V dropped 3 bases and J dropped 0 bases, with 11 bases sitting between them. The CDR3 sequence is 15 residues long. The germline V gene has CDR1 KGHSH and CDR2 LQKENI. The CDR3 DNA reads TGTGCCAGCTCACCCCCGGACAGAATGAACACTGAAGCTTTCTTT. This encodes CASSPPDRMNTEAFF. The complete variable domain, with remaining parts taken from reference TRBV18 and TRBJ1-1, reads NAGVMQNPRHLVRRRGQEARLRCSPMKGHSHVYWYRQLPEEGLKFMVYLQKENIIDESGMPKERFSAEFPKEGPSILRIQQVVRGDSAAYFCASSPPDRMNTEAFFGQGTRLTVV.

The chain couples TRBV19 to TRBJ1-2, with 8 nucleotides matching TRBD1. J lost 3 bases, V lost 3 bases, and 6 bases had no gene match. This CDR3 contains 15 residues. Per the germline V gene, CDR1 is LNHDA and CDR2 is SQIVND (reference sequence). CDR3 DNA: TGTGCCAGTAGTATGGGGCAGGGGGCCGACTATGGCTACACCTTC. Residues: CASSMGQGADYGYTF.

This clone was counted a few times. The V and J genes are TRBV11-1 and TRBJ2-5; the match to TRBD2 covers 11 bases. Germline loops: CDR1 SGHAT, CDR2 FQDESV (reference sequence). The CDR3 sequence is 16 residues long. Trimming cost V 1 base and J 1 base; bases outside gene matches: 2. CDR3 bases: TGTGCCAGCAGCTTAGGACTAGCGGGGCCCCAAGAGACCCAGTACTTC. Amino acid sequence: CASSLGLAGPQETQYF.